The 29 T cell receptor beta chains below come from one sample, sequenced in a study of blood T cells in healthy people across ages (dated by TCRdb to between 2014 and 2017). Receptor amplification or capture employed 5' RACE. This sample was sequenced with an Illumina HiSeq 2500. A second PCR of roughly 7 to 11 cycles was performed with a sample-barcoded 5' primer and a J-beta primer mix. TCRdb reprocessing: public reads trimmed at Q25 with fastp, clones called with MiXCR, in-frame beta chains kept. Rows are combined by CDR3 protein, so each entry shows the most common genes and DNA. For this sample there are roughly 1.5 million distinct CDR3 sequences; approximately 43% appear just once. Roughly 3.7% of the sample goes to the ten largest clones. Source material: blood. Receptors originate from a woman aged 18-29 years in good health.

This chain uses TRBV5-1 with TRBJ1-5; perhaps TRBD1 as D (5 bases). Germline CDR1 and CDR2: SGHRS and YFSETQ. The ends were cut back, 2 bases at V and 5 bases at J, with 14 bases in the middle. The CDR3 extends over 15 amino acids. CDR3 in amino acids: CASSLIGARDQPQHF. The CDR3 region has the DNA TGCGCCAGCAGCTTAATTGGGGCGAGGGATCAGCCCCAGCATTTT. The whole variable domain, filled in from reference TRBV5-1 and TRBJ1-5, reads KAGVTQTPRYLIKTRGQQVTLSCSPISGHRSVSWYQQTPGQGLQFLFEYFSETQRNKGNFPGRFSGRQFSNSRSEMNVSTLELGDSALYLCASSLIGARDQPQHFGDGTRLSIL.

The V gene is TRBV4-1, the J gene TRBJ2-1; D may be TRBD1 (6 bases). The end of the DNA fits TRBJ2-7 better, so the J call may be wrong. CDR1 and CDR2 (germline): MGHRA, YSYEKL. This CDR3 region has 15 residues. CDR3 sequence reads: CASSQERTGFDEQYF. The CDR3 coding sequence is TGCGCCAGCAGCCAAGAGCGCACAGGGTTTGATGAGCAGTACTTC.

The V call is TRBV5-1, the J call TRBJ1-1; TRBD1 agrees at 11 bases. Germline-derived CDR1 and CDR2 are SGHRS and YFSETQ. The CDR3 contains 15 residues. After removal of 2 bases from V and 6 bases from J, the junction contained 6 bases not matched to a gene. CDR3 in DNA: TGCGCCAGCAGCTTACCGGGACAGGGGGGCTCTGAAGCTTTCTTT. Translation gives CASSLPGQGGSEAFF.

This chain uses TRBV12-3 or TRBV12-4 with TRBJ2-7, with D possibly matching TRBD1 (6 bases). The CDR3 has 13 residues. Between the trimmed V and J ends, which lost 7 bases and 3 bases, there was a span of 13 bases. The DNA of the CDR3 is TGTGCCAGCAACGAGGGACAATACTACGAGCAGTACTTC. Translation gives CASNEGQYYEQYF.

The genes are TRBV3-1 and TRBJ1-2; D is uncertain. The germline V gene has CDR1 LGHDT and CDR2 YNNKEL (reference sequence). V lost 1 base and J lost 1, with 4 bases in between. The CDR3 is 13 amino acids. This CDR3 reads CASSQAHNYGYTF. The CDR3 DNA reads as TGTGCCAGCAGCCAAGCTCATAACTATGGCTACACCTTC.

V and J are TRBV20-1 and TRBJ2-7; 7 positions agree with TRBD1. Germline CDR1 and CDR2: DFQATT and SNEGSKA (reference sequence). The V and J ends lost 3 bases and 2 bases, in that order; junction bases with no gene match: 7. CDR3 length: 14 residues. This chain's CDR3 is CSASPDREPYEQYF. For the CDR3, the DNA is TGCAGTGCTAGCCCCGACAGGGAACCCTACGAGCAGTACTTC.

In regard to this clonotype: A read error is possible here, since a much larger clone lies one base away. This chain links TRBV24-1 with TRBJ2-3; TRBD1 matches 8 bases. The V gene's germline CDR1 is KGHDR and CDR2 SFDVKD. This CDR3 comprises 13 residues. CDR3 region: CGTADRVSDTQYF. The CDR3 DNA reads TGTGGCACCGCGGACAGGGTTTCTGATACGCAGTATTTT.

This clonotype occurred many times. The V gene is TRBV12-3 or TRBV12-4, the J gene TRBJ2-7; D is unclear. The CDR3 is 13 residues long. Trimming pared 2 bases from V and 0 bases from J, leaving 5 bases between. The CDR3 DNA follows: TGTGCCAGCAGTTTACGGCACTCCTACGAGCAGTACTTC. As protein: CASSLRHSYEQYF.

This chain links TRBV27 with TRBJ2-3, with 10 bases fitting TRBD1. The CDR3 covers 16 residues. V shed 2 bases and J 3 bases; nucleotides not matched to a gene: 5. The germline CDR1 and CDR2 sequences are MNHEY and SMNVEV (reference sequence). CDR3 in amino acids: CASSLRTGGWTDTQYF. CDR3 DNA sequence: TGTGCCAGCAGTTTAAGGACAGGGGGTTGGACAGATACGCAGTATTTT.

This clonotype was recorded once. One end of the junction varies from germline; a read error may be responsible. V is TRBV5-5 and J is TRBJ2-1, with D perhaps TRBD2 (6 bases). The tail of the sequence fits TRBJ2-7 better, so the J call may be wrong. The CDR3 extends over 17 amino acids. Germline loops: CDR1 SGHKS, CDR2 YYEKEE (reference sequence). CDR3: CTSSLGAGGRSYNEQYF. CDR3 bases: TGTACCAGCAGCTTGGGAGCAGGAGGGCGCTCCTACAATGAGCAGTACTTC.

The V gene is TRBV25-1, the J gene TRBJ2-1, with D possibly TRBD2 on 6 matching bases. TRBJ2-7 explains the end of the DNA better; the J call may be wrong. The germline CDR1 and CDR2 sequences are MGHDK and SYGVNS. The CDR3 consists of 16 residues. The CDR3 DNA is TGTGCCAGCAGTGAACCCGCGGGGAGCTCCTACAATGAGCAGTACTTC. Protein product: CASSEPAGSSYNEQYF.

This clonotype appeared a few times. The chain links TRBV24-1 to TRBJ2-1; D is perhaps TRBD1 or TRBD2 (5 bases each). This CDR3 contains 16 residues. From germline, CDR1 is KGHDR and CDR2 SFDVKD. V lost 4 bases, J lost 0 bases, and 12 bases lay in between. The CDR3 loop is CATSDPGPSSYNEQFF. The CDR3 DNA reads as TGTGCCACCAGTGACCCGGGACCGAGCTCCTACAATGAGCAGTTCTTC.

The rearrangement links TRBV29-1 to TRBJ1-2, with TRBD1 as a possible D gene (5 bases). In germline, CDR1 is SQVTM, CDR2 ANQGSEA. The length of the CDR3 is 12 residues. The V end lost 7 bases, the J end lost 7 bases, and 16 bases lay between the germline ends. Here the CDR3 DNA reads TGCAGCGACGGGAGAGCGGGGGTTGGCTACACCTTC. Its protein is CSDGRAGVGYTF. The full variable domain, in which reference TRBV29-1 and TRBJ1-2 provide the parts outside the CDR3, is SAVISQKPSRDICQRGTSLTIQCQVDSQVTMMFWYRQQPGQSLTLIATANQGSEATYESGFVIDKFPISRPNLTFSTLTVSNMSPEDSSIYLCSDGRAGVGYTFGSGTRLTVV.

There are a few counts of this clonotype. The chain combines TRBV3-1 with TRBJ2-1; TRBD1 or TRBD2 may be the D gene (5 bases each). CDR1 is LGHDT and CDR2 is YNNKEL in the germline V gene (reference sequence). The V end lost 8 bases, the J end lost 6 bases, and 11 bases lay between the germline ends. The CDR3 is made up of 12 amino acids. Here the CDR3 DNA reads TGTGCCAGCCGCTATGGGGGCAATGAGCAGTTCTTC. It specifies CASRYGGNEQFF.

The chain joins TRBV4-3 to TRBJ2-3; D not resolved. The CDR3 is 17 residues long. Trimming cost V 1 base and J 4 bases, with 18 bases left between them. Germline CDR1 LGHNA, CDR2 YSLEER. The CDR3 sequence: CASSQAPQGSLSDTQYF. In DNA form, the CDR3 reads TGCGCCAGCAGCCAAGCCCCCCAAGGGTCTTTGTCAGATACGCAGTATTTT.

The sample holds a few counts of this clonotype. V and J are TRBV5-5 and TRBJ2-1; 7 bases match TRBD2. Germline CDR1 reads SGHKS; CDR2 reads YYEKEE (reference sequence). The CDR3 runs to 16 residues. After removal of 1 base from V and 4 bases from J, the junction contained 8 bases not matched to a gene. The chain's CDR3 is CASSLTWLADYNEQFF. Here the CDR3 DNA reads TGTGCCAGCAGCTTGACTTGGCTAGCGGATTACAATGAGCAGTTCTTC.

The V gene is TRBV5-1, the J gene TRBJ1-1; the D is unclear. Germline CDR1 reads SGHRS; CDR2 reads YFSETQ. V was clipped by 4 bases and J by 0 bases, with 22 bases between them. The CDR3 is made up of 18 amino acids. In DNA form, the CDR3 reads TGCGCCAGCAGCCCCGGCGGTAGTGTGCCTTACCTGAACACTGAAGCTTTCTTT. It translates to CASSPGGSVPYLNTEAFF.

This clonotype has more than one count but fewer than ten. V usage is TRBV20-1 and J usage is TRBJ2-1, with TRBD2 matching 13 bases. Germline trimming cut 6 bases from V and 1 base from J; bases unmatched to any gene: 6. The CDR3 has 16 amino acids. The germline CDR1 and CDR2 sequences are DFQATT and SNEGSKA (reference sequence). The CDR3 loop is CSATGTSGVSYNEQFF. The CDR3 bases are TGCAGTGCAACCGGGACTAGCGGGGTGTCCTACAATGAGCAGTTCTTC.

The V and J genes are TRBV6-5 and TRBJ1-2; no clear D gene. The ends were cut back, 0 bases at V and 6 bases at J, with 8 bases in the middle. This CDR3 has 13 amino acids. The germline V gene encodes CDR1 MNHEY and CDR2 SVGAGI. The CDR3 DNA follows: TGTGCCAGCAGTTACTCGGGTTCACATGGCTACACCTTC. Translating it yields CASSYSGSHGYTF.

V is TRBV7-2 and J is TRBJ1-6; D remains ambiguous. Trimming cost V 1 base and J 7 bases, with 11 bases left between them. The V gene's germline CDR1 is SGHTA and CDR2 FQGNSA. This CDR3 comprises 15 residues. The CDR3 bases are TGTGCCAGCAGCTTAGTTCGGGCAGTGAATTCACCCCTCCACTTT. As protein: CASSLVRAVNSPLHF.

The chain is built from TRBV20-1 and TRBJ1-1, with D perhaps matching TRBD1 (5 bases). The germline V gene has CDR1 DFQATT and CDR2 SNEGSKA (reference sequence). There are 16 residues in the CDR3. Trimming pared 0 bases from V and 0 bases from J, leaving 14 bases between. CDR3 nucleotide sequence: TGCAGTGCTAGAGATAGTGGGGCAGTCATGAACACTGAAGCTTTCTTT. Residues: CSARDSGAVMNTEAFF.

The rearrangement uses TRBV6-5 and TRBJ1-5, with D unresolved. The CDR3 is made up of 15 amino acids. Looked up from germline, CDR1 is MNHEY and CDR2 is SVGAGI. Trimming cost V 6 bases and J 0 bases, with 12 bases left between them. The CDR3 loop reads CASSGTADSNQPQHF. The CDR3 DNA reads TGTGCCAGCAGCGGTACAGCGGATAGCAATCAGCCCCAGCATTTT.

In DNA form, the CDR3 reads TGTGCCAGCAACCAAAGGGGGAGTGCTTCCGAGCAGTACTTC. Protein product: CASNQRGSASEQYF. This chain uses TRBV12-3 or TRBV12-4 with TRBJ2-7; a possible D gene is TRBD1 (6 bases). With 7 bases removed from V and 6 bases from J, the gap between germline ends came to 19 bases. This CDR3 contains 14 residues.

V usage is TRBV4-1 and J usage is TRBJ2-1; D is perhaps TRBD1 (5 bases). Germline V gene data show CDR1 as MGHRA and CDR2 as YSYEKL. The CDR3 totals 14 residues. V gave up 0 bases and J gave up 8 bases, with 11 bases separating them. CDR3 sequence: CASSQERGMDEQFF. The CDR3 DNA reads TGCGCCAGCAGCCAAGAAAGGGGAATGGATGAGCAGTTCTTC.

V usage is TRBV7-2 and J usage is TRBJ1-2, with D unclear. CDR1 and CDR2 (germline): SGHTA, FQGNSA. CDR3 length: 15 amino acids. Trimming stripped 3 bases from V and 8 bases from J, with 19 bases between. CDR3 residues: CASSLTWQREKGYTF. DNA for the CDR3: TGTGCCAGCAGCTTGACCTGGCAGAGGGAGAAGGGCTACACCTTC.

The CDR3: CSVVPGLDWDRGEQFF. As DNA, the CDR3 is TGCAGCGTGGTCCCGGGACTAGACTGGGACCGCGGTGAGCAGTTCTTC. This sequence joins TRBV29-1 and TRBJ2-1, with TRBD2 matching 8 bases. With 6 bases clipped from V and 9 bases from J, the junction kept 19 bases outside the gene matches. Germline-derived CDR1 and CDR2 are SQVTM and ANQGSEA. The CDR3 consists of 16 residues.

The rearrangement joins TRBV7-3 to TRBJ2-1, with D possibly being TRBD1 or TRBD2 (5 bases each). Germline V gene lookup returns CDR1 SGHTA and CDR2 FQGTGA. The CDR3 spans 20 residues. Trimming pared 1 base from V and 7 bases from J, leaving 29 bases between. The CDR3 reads CASSLRGPGMRGASGNEQFF. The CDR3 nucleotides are TGTGCCAGCAGCTTAAGAGGGCCGGGTATGAGAGGGGCGAGTGGAAATGAGCAGTTCTTC.

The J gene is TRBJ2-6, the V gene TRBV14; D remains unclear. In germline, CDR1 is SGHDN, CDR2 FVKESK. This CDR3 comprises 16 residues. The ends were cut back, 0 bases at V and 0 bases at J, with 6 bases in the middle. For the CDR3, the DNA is TGTGCCAGCAGCCAAGATTATTTCTCTGGGGCCAACGTCCTGACTTTC. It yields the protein CASSQDYFSGANVLTF.

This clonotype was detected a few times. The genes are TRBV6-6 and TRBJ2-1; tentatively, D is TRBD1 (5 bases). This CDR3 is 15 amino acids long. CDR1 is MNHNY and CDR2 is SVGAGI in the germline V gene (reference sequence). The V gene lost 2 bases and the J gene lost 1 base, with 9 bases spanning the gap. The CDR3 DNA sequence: TGTGCCAGCAGTTACCCACAGGTGTCCTACAATGAGCAGTTCTTC. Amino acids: CASSYPQVSYNEQFF.